Below are 19 T cell receptor beta chains sequenced from a single sample in a study of T cell changes during pregnancy in multiple sclerosis. The protocol was immunoSEQ multiplex PCR, while the TCRdb copy is restricted to in-frame clones and leaves out a portion. This table holds roughly 58,000 clones, 80% to 95% found once. This specimen was CD4+ T cells from peripheral blood mononuclear cells, taken after pregnancy. Source of these receptors: a female donor in good health, enrolled as a control in a pregnancy study.

The V call is TRBV30, the J call TRBJ2-6, with TRBD1 matching 10 bases. The CDR3 is 15 residues long. Germline V gene lookup returns CDR1 GTSNPN and CDR2 SVGIG (reference sequence). With V trimmed by 4 bases and J by 2 bases, 2 bases remained unmatched. The CDR3 DNA reads as TGTGCCTGGAAAGGACAGGGGGCTGGGGCCAACGTCCTGACTTTC. Amino acids: CAWKGQGAGANVLTF.

This chain links TRBV7-9 with TRBJ1-4; TRBD1 agrees at 7 bases. The CDR3 loop spans 15 amino acids. V trimming: 2 bases; J trimming: 7 bases; junction bases outside the gene matches: 7. CDR1 and CDR2 from the germline V gene are SEHNR and FQNEAQ (reference sequence). This CDR3 is CASSLTQGGFEKLFF. The CDR3 bases are TGTGCCAGCAGCTTAACCCAGGGGGGTTTTGAAAAACTGTTTTTT.

The chain carries TRBV4-1 and TRBJ1-2; D is possibly TRBD1 (5 bases). The V end lost 2 bases, the J end lost 8 bases, and 9 bases lay between the germline ends. Germline values: CDR1 MGHRA, CDR2 YSYEKL. CDR3 length: 12 residues. CDR3 in amino acids: CASSQPGGGYTF. CDR3 sequence (DNA): TGCGCCAGCAGCCAACCCGGGGGGGGCTACACCTTC.

V is TRBV25-1 and J is TRBJ1-1, with 7 nucleotides matching TRBD1. Germline CDR1 is MGHDK and CDR2 is SYGVNS. After removal of 1 base from V and 1 base from J, the junction contained 9 bases not matched to a gene. The CDR3 consists of 17 residues. In DNA, the CDR3 is TGTGCCAGCAGTGAATTTGGCTCGACAGGGAAGAACACTGAAGCTTTCTTT. It yields the protein CASSEFGSTGKNTEAFF.

The chain links TRBV7-2 to TRBJ1-3; the D gene is possibly TRBD1 (5 bases). V was shortened by 1 base and J by 0 bases, with 10 bases between the two germline ends. There are 16 residues in the CDR3. Germline loops: CDR1 SGHTA, CDR2 FQGNSA. The CDR3 DNA reads as TGTGCCAGCAGCTTAGGACAGTTGGTCTCTGGAAACACCATATATTTT. Encoded protein: CASSLGQLVSGNTIYF.

This clone was recorded a few times. This same CDR3 is encoded by further DNA sequences in the sample. The chain recombines TRBV18 with TRBJ1-5, with a tentative D call TRBD1 (5 bases). The CDR3 length is 13 residues. The germline V gene encodes CDR1 KGHSH and CDR2 LQKENI. Trimming pared 2 bases from V and 4 bases from J, leaving 6 bases between. CDR3 loop: CASSPDRNQPQHF. In DNA form, the CDR3 reads TGTGCCAGCTCACCAGACAGAAATCAGCCCCAGCATTTT.

For the CDR3, the DNA is TGTGCCAGCAGTTCAAGGCTAGCGGACCACAATGAGCAGTTCTTC. It is translated as CASSSRLADHNEQFF. The J gene is TRBJ2-1, the V gene TRBV6-6; 7 nucleotides agree with TRBD2. This CDR3 region has 15 residues. From germline, CDR1 is MNHNY and CDR2 SVGAGI (reference sequence). Losses at the gene ends were 4 bases for V and 5 bases for J; bases not matched to a gene: 8.

The chain is built from TRBV6-6 and TRBJ1-3, with 8 nucleotides matching TRBD1. Germline-derived CDR1 and CDR2 are MNHNY and SVGAGI (reference sequence). The V segment lost 5 bases and the J segment 2 bases; nucleotides outside the gene matches: 2. The CDR3 has 14 residues. The chain's CDR3 is CASSTGGTGNTIYF. In nucleotides, the CDR3 is TGTGCCAGCAGTACAGGGGGAACTGGAAACACCATATATTTT.

This chain uses TRBV7-3 with TRBJ2-6, with D perhaps TRBD1 (6 bases). Between the trimmed V and J ends, which lost 5 bases and 0 bases, there was a span of 20 bases. This CDR3 has 19 amino acids. Germline V gene data show CDR1 as SGHTA and CDR2 as FQGTGA. The CDR3 DNA sequence: TGTGCCAGCAGCCTATTAGGCCCGAGGACAGCCTCTGGGGCCAACGTCCTGACTTTC. This sequence encodes CASSLLGPRTASGANVLTF.

The chain links TRBV7-6 to TRBJ2-5; D unresolved. The germline V gene encodes CDR1 SGHVS and CDR2 FNYEAQ. V lost 5 bases and J lost 3, with 13 bases in between. The CDR3 totals 14 residues. Here the CDR3 reads CASSERLTKETQYF. The CDR3 nucleotides are TGTGCCAGCAGCGAAAGACTGACGAAAGAGACCCAGTACTTC.

The V gene is TRBV7-4, the J gene TRBJ2-4; TRBD2 might be the D (5 bases). In germline, CDR1 is SGHVT, CDR2 SQSDAQ. V gave up 2 bases and J gave up 0 bases, with 11 bases separating them. The CDR3 runs to 16 residues. The DNA of the CDR3 is TGTGCCAGCAGCTTAACGGGGAGAATAGCCAAAAACATTCAGTACTTC. This translates into CASSLTGRIAKNIQYF.

The V gene is TRBV5-1, the J gene TRBJ2-5; 8 positions match TRBD1. The V gene end was trimmed by 4 bases and the J gene end by 4 bases; junction bases not matched to a gene: 6. The germline V gene has CDR1 SGHRS and CDR2 YFSETQ. This CDR3 is 14 amino acids long. In DNA form, the CDR3 reads TGCGCCAGCAGCCAGGACAGGGTAGGAGAGACCCAGTACTTC. As protein: CASSQDRVGETQYF.

The V call is TRBV5-1, the J call TRBJ2-5; D is uncertain. Germline CDR1 SGHRS, CDR2 YFSETQ. The CDR3 runs 13 residues. V shed 2 bases and J shed 5 bases, with 10 bases lying between them. CDR3 bases: TGCGCCAGCAGCTTCTCTGGAGAGGAGACCCAGTACTTC. The encoded protein is CASSFSGEETQYF.

This rearrangement joins TRBV4-2 to TRBJ2-6, with 9 positions matching TRBD1. This CDR3 has 18 residues. Trimming removed 4 bases from V and 6 bases from J; junction bases left unmatched: 13. The V gene's germline CDR1 is LGHNA and CDR2 YNFKEQ. The CDR3 DNA sequence: TGTGCCAGCAGCCGAAAACCCGGGACAGGGTTTGAGGCCAACGTCCTGACTTTC. As protein: CASSRKPGTGFEANVLTF.

The chain combines TRBV4-1 with TRBJ2-2, with 12 bases matching TRBD1. This CDR3 is built from 16 residues. In germline, CDR1 is MGHRA, CDR2 YSYEKL. After removal of 6 bases from V and 5 bases from J, the junction contained 7 bases not matched to a gene. The CDR3 is CASRGTGGSGTGELFF. CDR3 DNA sequence: TGCGCCAGCAGGGGGACAGGGGGCTCGGGGACCGGGGAGCTGTTTTTT.

The gene calls are TRBV19 and TRBJ2-3; no clear D. The germline V gene encodes CDR1 LNHDA and CDR2 SQIVND (reference sequence). The CDR3 has 15 amino acids. V gave up 5 bases and J gave up 11 bases, with 23 bases separating them. The CDR3 sequence: CASSHLANTDTLQYF. The CDR3 DNA sequence: TGTGCCAGTAGTCATCTCGCCAACACAGATACGTTGCAGTATTTT.

The chain carries TRBV7-2 and TRBJ1-1; D call uncertain. CDR3 size: 11 residues. Trimming removed 3 bases from V and 3 bases from J, with 2 bases in between. The V gene's germline CDR1 is SGHTA and CDR2 FQGNSA. The CDR3 region is CASSFDTEAFF. The CDR3 DNA reads as TGTGCCAGCAGCTTCGACACTGAAGCTTTCTTT.

V and J are TRBV6-6 and TRBJ1-2; D gene unclear. The CDR3 sequence is 15 residues long. Trimming shortened V by 0 bases and J by 1 base, and 9 bases separated the two germline ends. Germline-derived CDR1 and CDR2 are MNHNY and SVGAGI (reference sequence). This chain's CDR3 is CASSYSEGGNYGYTF. As DNA, the CDR3 is TGTGCCAGCAGTTACTCCGAGGGAGGTAACTATGGCTACACCTTC.

The rearrangement joins TRBV7-3 to TRBJ2-1; D is perhaps TRBD2 (7 bases). Germline V lookup: CDR1 SGHTA, CDR2 FQGTGA. The CDR3 is made up of 13 amino acids. The V end was cut by 4 bases, the J end by 13 bases, with 17 bases between. The CDR3 DNA sequence: TGTGCCAGCAGCTCCACTGCGGGGGCCGTTCAGTTCTTC. This codes for CASSSTAGAVQFF.